This T cell receptor (beta chain) was sequenced for a study of T cell responses to AZD1222 COVID-19 vaccine. Concerning this clone: Its antigen is not known.

Generated by immunoSEQ multiplex PCR, the TCRdb table keeps only in-frame clones and is missing some. The sample has 150,000 to 170,000 clones, about 88% seen once; the top ten hold approximately 3.1%. The junction had 5 bases not matched to a gene; V was cut back by 4 bases and J by 5 bases. Germline-derived CDR1 and CDR2 are SQVTM and ANQGSEA. This CDR3 region has 13 residues. The study's findings and limits: With two AZD1222 doses given, Spike-specific TCR breadth and depth both rose. The sample set comprised mostly white British donors with more females, and clonal diversity was possibly underestimated. Reportedly, close to half of spike-specific TCRs are directed against unmutated variant regions.

V and J are TRBV29-1 and TRBJ2-1, with 7 bases that match TRBD2. This receptor was obtained from an adult in good health. Material: peripheral blood, obtained on day 0 of AZD1222 vaccination. CDR3 bases: TGCAGCGTTGGTCTAGCGGCCGACAATGAGCAGTTCTTC. It is translated as CSVGLAADNEQFF.